This T cell receptor (beta chain) emerged from a study of control samples from healthy donors and cancer patients. Germline V gene lookup returns CDR1 SGHNT and CDR2 YYREEE (reference sequence). V lost 2 bases, J lost 11 bases, and 13 bases lay in between. CDR3 length: 12 residues. Method: immunoSEQ multiplex PCR; TCRdb's copy keeps in-frame clones and lacks some. This sample has about 76,000 clones, with roughly nine tenths found just once. Sequencing was performed on PBMCs. The chain combines TRBV5-4 with TRBJ1-1; D is unclear. The receptor comes from a woman in her fifties or sixties with colorectal cancer. Here the CDR3 DNA reads TGTGCCAGCAGCTTTGGAGGGTCGGAGGCTTTCTTT. Its protein product is CASSFGGSEAFF. The whole variable domain, filled in from reference TRBV5-4 and TRBJ1-1, reads ETGVTQSPTHLIKTRGQQVTLRCSSQSGHNTVSWYQQALGQGPQFIFQYYREEENGRGNFPPRFSGLQFPNYSSELNVNALELDDSALYLCASSFGGSEAFFGQGTRLTVV.